Sequencing of this TCR beta chain was carried out in a study of shared clonotypes between healthy human individuals. Assay used: immunoSEQ multiplex PCR; TCRdb lists only in-frame clones, some missing. The data hold hundreds of thousands of clones, with approximately 74% observed a single time. CDR1 and CDR2 (germline): LNHDA, SQIVND (reference sequence). Trimming removed 6 bases from V and 0 bases from J, with 15 bases in between. The CDR3 length is 16 residues. This clone was counted a few times. The chain couples TRBV19 to TRBJ2-1, with a tentative D call TRBD1 (6 bases). The sequencing input was memory CD4+ T cells sorted from blood. The sample's subset: CD45RA-negative fraction. This clonotype originated in a woman between 25 and 40 years old in good health. This chain's CDR3 is CASRGGRGSSYNEQFF. CDR3 DNA sequence: TGTGCCAGTAGAGGGGGACGGGGAAGCTCCTACAATGAGCAGTTCTTC.